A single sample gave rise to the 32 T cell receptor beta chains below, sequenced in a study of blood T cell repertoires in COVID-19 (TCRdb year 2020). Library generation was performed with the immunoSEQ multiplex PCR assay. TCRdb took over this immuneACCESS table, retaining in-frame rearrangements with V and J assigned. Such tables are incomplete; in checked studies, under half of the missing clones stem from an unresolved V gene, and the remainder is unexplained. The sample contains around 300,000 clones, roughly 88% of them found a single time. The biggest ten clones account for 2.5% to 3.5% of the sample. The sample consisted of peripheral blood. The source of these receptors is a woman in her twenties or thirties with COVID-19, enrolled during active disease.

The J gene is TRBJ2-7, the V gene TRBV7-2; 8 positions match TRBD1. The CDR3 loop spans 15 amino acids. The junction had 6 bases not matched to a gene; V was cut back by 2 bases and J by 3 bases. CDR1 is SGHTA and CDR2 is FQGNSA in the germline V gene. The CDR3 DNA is TGTGCCAGCAGCTTACCCAGAGGACAGGGCTACGAGCAGTACTTC. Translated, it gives CASSLPRGQGYEQYF. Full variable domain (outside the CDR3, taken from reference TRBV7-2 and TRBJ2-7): GAGVSQSPSNKVTEKGKDVELRCDPISGHTALYWYRQSLGQGLEFLIYFQGNSAPDKSGLPSDRFSAERTGGSVSTLTIQRTQQEDSAVYLCASSLPRGQGYEQYFGPGTRLTVT.

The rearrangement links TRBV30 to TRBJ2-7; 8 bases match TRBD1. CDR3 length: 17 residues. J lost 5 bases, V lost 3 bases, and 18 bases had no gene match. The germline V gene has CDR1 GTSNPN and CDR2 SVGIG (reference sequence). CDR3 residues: CAWSLNRPGQAPDEQYF. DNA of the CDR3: TGTGCCTGGAGCCTTAATAGGCCGGGACAGGCGCCGGACGAGCAGTACTTC.

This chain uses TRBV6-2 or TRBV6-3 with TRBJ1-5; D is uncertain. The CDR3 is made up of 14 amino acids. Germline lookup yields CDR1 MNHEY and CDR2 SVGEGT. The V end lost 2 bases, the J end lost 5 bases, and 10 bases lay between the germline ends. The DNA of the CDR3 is TGTGCCAGCAGTTACCGTCAGGAATATCAGCCCCAGCATTTT. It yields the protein CASSYRQEYQPQHF.

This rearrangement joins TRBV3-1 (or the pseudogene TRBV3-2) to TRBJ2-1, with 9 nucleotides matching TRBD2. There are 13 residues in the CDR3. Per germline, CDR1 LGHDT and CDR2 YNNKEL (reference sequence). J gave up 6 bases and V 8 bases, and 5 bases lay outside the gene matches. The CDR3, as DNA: TGTGCCAGCGCCCTAGCGGGGATCAATGAGCAGTTCTTC. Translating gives CASALAGINEQFF.

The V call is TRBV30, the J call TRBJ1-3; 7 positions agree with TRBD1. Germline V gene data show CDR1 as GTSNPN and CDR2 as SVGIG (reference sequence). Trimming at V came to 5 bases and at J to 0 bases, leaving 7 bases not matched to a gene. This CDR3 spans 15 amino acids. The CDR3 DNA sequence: TGTGCCTGGGGCCGACAGGGTATCTCTGGAAACACCATATATTTT. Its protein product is CAWGRQGISGNTIYF. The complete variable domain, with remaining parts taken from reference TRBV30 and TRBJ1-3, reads SQTIHQWPATLVQPVGSPLSLECTVEGTSNPNLYWYRQAAGRGLQLLFYSVGIGQISSEVPQNLSASRPQDRQFILSSKKLLLSDSGFYLCAWGRQGISGNTIYFGEGSWLTVV.

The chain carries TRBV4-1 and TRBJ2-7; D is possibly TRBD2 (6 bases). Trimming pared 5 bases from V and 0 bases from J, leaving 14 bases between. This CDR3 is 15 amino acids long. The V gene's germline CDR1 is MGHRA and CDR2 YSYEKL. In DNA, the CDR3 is TGCGCCAGCAGCGCAACTAGCTCAAGCTCCTACGAGCAGTACTTC. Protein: CASSATSSSSYEQYF.

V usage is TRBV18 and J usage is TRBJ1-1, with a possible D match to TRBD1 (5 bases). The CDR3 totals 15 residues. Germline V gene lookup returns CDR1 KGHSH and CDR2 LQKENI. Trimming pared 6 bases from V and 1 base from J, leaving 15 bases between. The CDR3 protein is CASSGSRVPNTEAFF. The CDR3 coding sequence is TGTGCCAGCTCCGGAAGCAGGGTACCGAACACTGAAGCTTTCTTT. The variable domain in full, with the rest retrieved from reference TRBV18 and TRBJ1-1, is NAGVMQNPRHLVRRRGQEARLRCSPMKGHSHVYWYRQLPEEGLKFMVYLQKENIIDESGMPKERFSAEFPKEGPSILRIQQVVRGDSAAYFCASSGSRVPNTEAFFGQGTRLTVV.

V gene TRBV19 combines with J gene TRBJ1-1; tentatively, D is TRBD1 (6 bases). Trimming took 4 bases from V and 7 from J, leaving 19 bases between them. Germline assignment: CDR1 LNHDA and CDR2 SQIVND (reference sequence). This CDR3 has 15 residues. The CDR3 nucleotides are TGTGCCAGTAGTACAATCGCCGGGACACAGAGTGAAGCTTTCTTT. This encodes CASSTIAGTQSEAFF. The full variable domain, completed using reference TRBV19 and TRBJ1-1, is DGGITQSPKYLFRKEGQNVTLSCEQNLNHDAMYWYRQDPGQGLRLIYYSQIVNDFQKGDIAEGYSVSREKKESFPLTVTSAQKNPTAFYLCASSTIAGTQSEAFFGQGTRLTVV.

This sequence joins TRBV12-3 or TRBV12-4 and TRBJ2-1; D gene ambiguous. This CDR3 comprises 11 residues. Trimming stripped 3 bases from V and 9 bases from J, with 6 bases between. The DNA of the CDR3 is TGTGCCAGCAGTTTCGGTATTGAGCAGTTCTTC. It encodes CASSFGIEQFF.

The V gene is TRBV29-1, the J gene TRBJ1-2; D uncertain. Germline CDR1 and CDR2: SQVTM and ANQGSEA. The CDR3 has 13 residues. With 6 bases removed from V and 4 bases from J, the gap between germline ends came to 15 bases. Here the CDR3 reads CSVRSPRVYGYTF. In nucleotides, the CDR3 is TGCAGCGTGCGTTCCCCCCGGGTCTATGGCTACACCTTC.

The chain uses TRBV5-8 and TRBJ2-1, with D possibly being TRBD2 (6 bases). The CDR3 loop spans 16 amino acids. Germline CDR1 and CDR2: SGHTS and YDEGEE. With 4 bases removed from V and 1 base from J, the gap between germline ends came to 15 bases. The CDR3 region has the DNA TGTGCCAGCAGCCCAACCCCCCGGGAGTCCTACAATGAGCAGTTCTTC. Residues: CASSPTPRESYNEQFF.

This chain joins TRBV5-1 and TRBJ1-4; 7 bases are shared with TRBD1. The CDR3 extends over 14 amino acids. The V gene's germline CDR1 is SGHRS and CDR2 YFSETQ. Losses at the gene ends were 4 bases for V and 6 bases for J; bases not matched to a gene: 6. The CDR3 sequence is CASSVGGYDEKLFF. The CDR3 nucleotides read TGCGCCAGCAGCGTAGGGGGCTACGATGAAAAACTGTTTTTT.

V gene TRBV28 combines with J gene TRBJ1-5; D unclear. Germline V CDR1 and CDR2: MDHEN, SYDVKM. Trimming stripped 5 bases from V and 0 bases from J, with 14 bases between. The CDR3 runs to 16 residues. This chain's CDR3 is CASSPRLDYSNQPQHF. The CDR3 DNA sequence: TGTGCCAGCAGTCCTCGTTTAGATTATAGCAATCAGCCCCAGCATTTT.

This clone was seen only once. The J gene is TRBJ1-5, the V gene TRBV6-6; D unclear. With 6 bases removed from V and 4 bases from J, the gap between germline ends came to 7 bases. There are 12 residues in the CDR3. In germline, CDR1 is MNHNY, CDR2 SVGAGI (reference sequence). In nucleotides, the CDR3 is TGTGCCAGCAGACTCGAAAATCAGCCCCAGCATTTT. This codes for CASRLENQPQHF.

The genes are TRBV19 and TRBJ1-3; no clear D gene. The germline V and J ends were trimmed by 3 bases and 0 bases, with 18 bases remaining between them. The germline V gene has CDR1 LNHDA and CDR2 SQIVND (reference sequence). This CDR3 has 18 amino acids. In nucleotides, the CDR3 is TGTGCCAGTAGTATTTGGGTTGGCAGGCGCAGCTCTGGAAACACCATATATTTT. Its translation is CASSIWVGRRSSGNTIYF.

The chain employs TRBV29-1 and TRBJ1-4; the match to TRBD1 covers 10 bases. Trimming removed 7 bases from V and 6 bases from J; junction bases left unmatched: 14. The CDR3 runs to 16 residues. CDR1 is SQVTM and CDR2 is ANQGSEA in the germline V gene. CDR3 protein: CSASGTGDFEDEKLFF. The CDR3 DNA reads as TGCAGCGCGTCCGGGACAGGGGATTTTGAGGATGAAAAACTGTTTTTT.

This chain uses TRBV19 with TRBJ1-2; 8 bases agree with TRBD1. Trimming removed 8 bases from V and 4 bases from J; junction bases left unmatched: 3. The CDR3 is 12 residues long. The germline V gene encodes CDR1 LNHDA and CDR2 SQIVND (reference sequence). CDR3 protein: CASGTGIYGYTF. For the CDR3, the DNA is TGTGCCAGTGGGACAGGCATCTATGGCTACACCTTC.

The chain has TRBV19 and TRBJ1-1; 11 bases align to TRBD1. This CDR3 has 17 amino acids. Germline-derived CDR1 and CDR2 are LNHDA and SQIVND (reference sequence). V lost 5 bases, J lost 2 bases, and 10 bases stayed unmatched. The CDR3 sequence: CASSSALGQGVNTEAFF. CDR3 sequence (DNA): TGTGCCAGTAGTTCCGCCCTGGGACAGGGGGTTAACACTGAAGCTTTCTTT.

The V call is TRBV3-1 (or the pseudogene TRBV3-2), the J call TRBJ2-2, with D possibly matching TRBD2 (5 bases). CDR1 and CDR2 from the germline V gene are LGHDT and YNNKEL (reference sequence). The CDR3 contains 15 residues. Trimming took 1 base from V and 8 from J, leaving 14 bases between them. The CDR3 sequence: CASSQGSGVTGELFF. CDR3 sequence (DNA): TGTGCCAGCAGCCAAGGGTCCGGGGTCACGGGGGAGCTGTTTTTT.

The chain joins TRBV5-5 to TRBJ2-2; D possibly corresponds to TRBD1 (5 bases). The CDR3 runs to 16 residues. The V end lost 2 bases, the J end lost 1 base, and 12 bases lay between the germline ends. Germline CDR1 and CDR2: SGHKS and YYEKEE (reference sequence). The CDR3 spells CASSLRSGLNTGELFF. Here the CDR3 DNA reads TGTGCCAGCAGCTTACGGTCAGGGTTGAACACCGGGGAGCTGTTTTTT.

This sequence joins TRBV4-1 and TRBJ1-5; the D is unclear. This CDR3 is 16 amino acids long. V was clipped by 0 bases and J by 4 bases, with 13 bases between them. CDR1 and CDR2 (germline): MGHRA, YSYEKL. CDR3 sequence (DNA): TGCGCCAGCAGCCAAGATATACTCTTCGAAAATCAGCCCCAGCATTTT. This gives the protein CASSQDILFENQPQHF.

The CDR3 spells CASRPGTSASGANVLTF. The CDR3, as DNA: TGTGCCAGCAGGCCCGGGACTAGCGCATCTGGGGCCAACGTCCTGACTTTC. The chain employs TRBV3-1 (or the pseudogene TRBV3-2) and TRBJ2-6, with TRBD2 identical over 10 bases. Germline CDR1 is LGHDT and CDR2 is YNNKEL (reference sequence). The length of the CDR3 is 17 residues. V trimming: 6 bases; J trimming: 1 base; junction bases outside the gene matches: 6.

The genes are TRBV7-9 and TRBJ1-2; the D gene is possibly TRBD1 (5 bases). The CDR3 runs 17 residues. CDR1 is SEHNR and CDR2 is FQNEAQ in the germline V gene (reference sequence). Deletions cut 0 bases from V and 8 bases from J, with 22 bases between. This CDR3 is CASSLAGGAALLSGYTF. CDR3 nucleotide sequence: TGTGCCAGCAGCTTAGCAGGAGGGGCCGCGTTGTTGAGCGGCTACACCTTC. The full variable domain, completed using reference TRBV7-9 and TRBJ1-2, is DTGVSQNPRHKITKRGQNVTFRCDPISEHNRLYWYRQTLGQGPEFLTYFQNEAQLEKSRLLSDRFSAERPKGSFSTLEIQRTEQGDSAMYLCASSLAGGAALLSGYTFGSGTRLTVV.

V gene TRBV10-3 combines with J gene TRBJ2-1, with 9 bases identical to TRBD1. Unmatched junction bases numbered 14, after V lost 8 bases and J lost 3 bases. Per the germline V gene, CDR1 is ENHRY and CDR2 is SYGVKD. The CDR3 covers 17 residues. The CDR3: CAIDPGQGRGYYNEQFF. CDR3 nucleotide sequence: TGTGCCATCGATCCGGGACAGGGAAGGGGCTACTACAATGAGCAGTTCTTC.

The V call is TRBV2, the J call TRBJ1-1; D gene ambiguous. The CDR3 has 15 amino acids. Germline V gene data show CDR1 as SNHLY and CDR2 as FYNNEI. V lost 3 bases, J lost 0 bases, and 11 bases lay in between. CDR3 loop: CASSEFGKLNTEAFF. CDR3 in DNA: TGTGCCAGCAGTGAGTTCGGGAAACTGAACACTGAAGCTTTCTTT.

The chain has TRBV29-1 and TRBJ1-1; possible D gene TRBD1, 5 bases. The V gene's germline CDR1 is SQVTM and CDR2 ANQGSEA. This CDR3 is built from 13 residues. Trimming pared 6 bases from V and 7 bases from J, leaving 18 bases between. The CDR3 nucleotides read TGCAGCGTGACTGTTGTAGGGGAGGGTGAAGCTTTCTTT. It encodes CSVTVVGEGEAFF.

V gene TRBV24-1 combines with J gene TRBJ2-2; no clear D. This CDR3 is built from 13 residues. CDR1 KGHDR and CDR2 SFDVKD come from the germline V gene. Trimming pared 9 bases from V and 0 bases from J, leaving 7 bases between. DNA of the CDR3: TGTGCCACCGAGACATCGAACACCGGGGAGCTGTTTTTT. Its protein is CATETSNTGELFF.

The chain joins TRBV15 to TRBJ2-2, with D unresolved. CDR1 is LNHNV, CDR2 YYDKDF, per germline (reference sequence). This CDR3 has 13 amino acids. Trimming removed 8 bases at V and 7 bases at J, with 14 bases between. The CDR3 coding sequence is TGTGCCACCGCCTCCGTGCCGGGCGGGGAGCTGTTTTTT. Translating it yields CATASVPGGELFF.

CDR3 sequence reads: CATSDFGLAGTETQYF. DNA of the CDR3: TGTGCCACCAGTGATTTCGGGCTAGCGGGAACAGAGACCCAGTACTTC. The gene calls are TRBV24-1 and TRBJ2-5, with 9 bases aligning to TRBD2. Germline V gene lookup returns CDR1 KGHDR and CDR2 SFDVKD. The CDR3 runs to 16 residues. With 1 base clipped from V and 4 bases from J, the junction kept 6 bases outside the gene matches.

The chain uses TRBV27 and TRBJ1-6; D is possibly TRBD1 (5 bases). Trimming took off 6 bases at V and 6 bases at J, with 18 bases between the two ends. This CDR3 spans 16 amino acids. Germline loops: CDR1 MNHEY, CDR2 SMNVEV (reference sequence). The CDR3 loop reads CASSLEGPGVNSPLHF. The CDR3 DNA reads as TGTGCCAGCAGCCTGGAGGGCCCGGGGGTTAATTCACCCCTCCACTTT.

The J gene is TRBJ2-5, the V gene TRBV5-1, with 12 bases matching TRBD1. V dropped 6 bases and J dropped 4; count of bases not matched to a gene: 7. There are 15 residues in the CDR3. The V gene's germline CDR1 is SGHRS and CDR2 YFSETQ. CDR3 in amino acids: CASIAGQGAGETQYF. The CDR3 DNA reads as TGCGCCAGCATCGCGGGACAGGGGGCTGGAGAGACCCAGTACTTC.

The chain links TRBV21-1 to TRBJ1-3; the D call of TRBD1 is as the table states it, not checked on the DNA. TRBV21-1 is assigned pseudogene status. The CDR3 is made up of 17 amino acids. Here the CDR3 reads CASSNLPGEGPGNTIYF. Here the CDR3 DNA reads TGTGCCAGCAGCAACCTACCAGGGGAAGGACCTGGAAACACCATATATTTT.